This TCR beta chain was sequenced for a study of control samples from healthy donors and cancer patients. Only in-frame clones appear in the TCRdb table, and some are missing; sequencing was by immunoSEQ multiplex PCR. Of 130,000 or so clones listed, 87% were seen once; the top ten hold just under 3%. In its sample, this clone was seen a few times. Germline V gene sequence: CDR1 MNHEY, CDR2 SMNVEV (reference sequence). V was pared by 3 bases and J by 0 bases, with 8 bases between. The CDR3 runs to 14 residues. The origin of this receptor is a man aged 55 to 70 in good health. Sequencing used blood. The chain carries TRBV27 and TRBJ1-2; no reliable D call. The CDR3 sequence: CASSFGISNYGYTF. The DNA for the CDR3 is TGTGCCAGCAGTTTTGGTATCTCTAACTATGGCTACACCTTC.